This TCR beta chain was identified during a study of cytomegalovirus exposure and HLA in healthy donors. Whole-study findings and limits: CMV serostatus was the sole immune exposure data available.

This clone turned up a few times. What it binds is unknown. This CDR3 contains 16 residues. J was trimmed by 1 base and V by 4 bases; bases with no gene match: 6. Germline assignment: CDR1 SGHAT and CDR2 FQNNGV. The PCR made use of 60 Vbeta and 13 Jbeta primers. The table came from immunoSEQ multiplex PCR; TCRdb's copy has only in-frame clones and leaves some out. The table shows 50,000 or so clones, with 65% to 80% occurring only once. V gene TRBV11-2 combines with J gene TRBJ1-4, with 7 positions matching TRBD1. The source material was PBMCs. This clonotype originated in a woman aged 45-65 years in good health and CMV-seronegative. CDR3 sequence reads: CASSSTGFVTNEKLFF. The DNA for the CDR3 is TGTGCCAGCAGCTCGACAGGGTTCGTAACTAATGAAAAACTGTTTTTT.